This T cell receptor beta chain was captured by sequencing in a study of T cells in Graves' hyperthyroidism and ophthalmopathy. Researchers took RNA transcripts and amplified the TCR beta CDR3 regions from them. In the first-round RT-PCR of the TCR CDR3, the HTBI primer set was used. TCRdb fed the multiplex PCR reads into MiXCR, producing one record per CDR3 protein. The table records 450,000 to 550,000 distinct CDR3 sequences, around a quarter of them present only once. This CDR3 has 14 residues. V lost 6 bases and J 0 bases, leaving 11 bases between the germline ends. Germline assignment: CDR1 SNHLY and CDR2 FYNNEI. This clonotype showed up many times.

The chain couples TRBV2 to TRBJ1-1; D remains ambiguous. The receptor's source is a woman aged 30 to 39 with Graves' ophthalmopathy. The sequenced sample consisted of blood. This CDR3 is CASSAGILNTEAFF. The CDR3 DNA is TGTGCCAGCAGCGCCGGGATATTGAACACTGAAGCTTTCTTT.